One sample yielded the 23 T cell receptor beta chains listed below, sequenced in a study of CD8 T cells in ankylosing spondylitis. MiXCR was run by TCRdb on the 5' RACE reads, yielding one entry per CDR3 protein. The repertoire holds around 320,000 distinct CDR3 sequences, roughly 20% seen once, with about 4% in the top ten. The sequenced material came from blood, either unsorted or a sorted T cell fraction (not recorded which). These receptors came from a female donor with ankylosing spondylitis or in good health (not recorded which).

This clonotype was found a few times. V usage is TRBV10-3 and J usage is TRBJ2-2; possibly TRBD2 for D (6 bases). Trimming left V 6 bases short and J 1 base short, with 9 bases between. This CDR3 spans 14 amino acids. The V gene's germline CDR1 is ENHRY and CDR2 SYGVKD. CDR3 in amino acids: CAIRGDWNTGELFF. CDR3 sequence (DNA): TGTGCCATCAGAGGGGACTGGAACACCGGGGAGCTGTTTTTT.

The J gene is TRBJ2-5, the V gene TRBV12-3 or TRBV12-4, with a tentative D call TRBD1 (6 bases). Trimming left V 6 bases short and J 4 bases short, with 15 bases between. The CDR3 is made up of 14 amino acids. For the CDR3, the DNA is TGTGCCAGCAGCAGGGGTCGTAGTCTAGAGACCCAGTACTTC. This translates into CASSRGRSLETQYF.

This clonotype was detected only a few times. V usage is TRBV9 and J usage is TRBJ2-1; D not resolved. The V and J ends lost 0 bases and 8 bases respectively, with 15 bases between them. Germline V CDR1 and CDR2: SGDLS, YYNGEE. CDR3 length: 15 residues. CDR3 in amino acids: CASSVGAYSGDEQFF. For the CDR3, the DNA is TGTGCCAGCAGCGTAGGGGCTTACAGTGGGGATGAGCAGTTCTTC.

This chain connects TRBV30 to TRBJ1-2, with D possibly being TRBD1 (6 bases). V lost 8 bases and J lost 5, with 18 bases in between. The CDR3 spans 13 residues. CDR1 GTSNPN and CDR2 SVGIG come from the germline V gene (reference sequence). CDR3 loop: CAQRPRGGYGYTF. CDR3 nucleotides: TGTGCCCAACGTCCGAGGGGGGGATATGGCTACACCTTC.

This clonotype was picked up a small number of times. V is TRBV11-2 and J is TRBJ2-5; 11 nucleotides agree with TRBD2. Germline CDR1 reads SGHAT; CDR2 reads FQNNGV. The CDR3 length is 17 residues. Trimming took 0 bases from V and 6 from J; bases not matched to a gene: 9. The CDR3: CASSLEGAASGRKTQYF. In DNA form, the CDR3 reads TGTGCCAGCAGCTTAGAGGGCGCGGCTAGCGGGAGGAAGACCCAGTACTTC.

V usage is TRBV20-1 and J usage is TRBJ2-3, with D possibly called TRBD1 or TRBD2 (6 bases each). Germline CDR1 and CDR2: DFQATT and SNEGSKA (reference sequence). V lost 3 bases, J lost 0 bases, and 16 bases lay in between. The length of the CDR3 is 16 residues. The CDR3 DNA is TGCAGTGCTAGGCCCTACCGGGGGCCTAGCACAGATACGCAGTATTTT. Amino acids: CSARPYRGPSTDTQYF.

This clonotype turned up a few times. The rearrangement uses TRBV4-3 and TRBJ2-1; a weak D match, TRBD2 (5 bases). This CDR3 spans 15 amino acids. Trimming pared 3 bases from V and 4 bases from J, leaving 13 bases between. Germline CDR1 LGHNA, CDR2 YSLEER. CDR3 nucleotide sequence: TGCGCCAGCAGCCACCTTCGGGGAACATACAATGAGCAGTTCTTC. The encoded protein is CASSHLRGTYNEQFF.

The V call is TRBV7-2, the J call TRBJ2-2, with 9 bases identical to TRBD1. This CDR3 contains 15 residues. From germline, CDR1 is SGHTA and CDR2 FQGNSA. V was pared by 2 bases and J by 5 bases, with 3 bases of the junction left unmatched. The CDR3 sequence: CASSLRTGATGELFF. The CDR3 DNA reads as TGTGCCAGCAGCTTAAGGACAGGGGCAACCGGGGAGCTGTTTTTT.

The chain is built from TRBV28 and TRBJ1-1; D remains unclear. The CDR3 loop spans 13 amino acids. The germline V and J ends were trimmed by 7 bases and 1 base, with 10 bases remaining between them. The V gene's germline CDR1 is MDHEN and CDR2 SYDVKM. The CDR3 bases are TGTGCCAGCACGGCTAGAGCGAACACTGAAGCTTTCTTT. The encoded protein is CASTARANTEAFF. Filled out from reference TRBV28 and TRBJ1-1, the complete variable domain reads DVKVTQSSRYLVKRTGEKVFLECVQDMDHENMFWYRQDPGLGLRLIYFSYDVKMKEKGDIPEGYSVSREKKERFSLILESASTNQTSMYLCASTARANTEAFFGQGTRLTVV.

This clonotype occurred a few times. This chain uses TRBV6-2 or TRBV6-3 with TRBJ2-1; D remains ambiguous. CDR1 is MNHEY and CDR2 is SVGEGT in the germline V gene. This CDR3 has 11 amino acids. V lost 4 bases and J 15 bases, leaving 13 bases between the germline ends. Here the CDR3 reads CASSSGPSRFF. The CDR3 DNA sequence: TGTGCCAGCAGTTCCGGCCCATCTCGGTTCTTC.

This clonotype was seen ten or more times. The chain employs TRBV5-1 and TRBJ1-2; D call uncertain. The CDR3 covers 17 residues. Germline values: CDR1 SGHRS, CDR2 YFSETQ. Trimming stripped 0 bases from V and 4 bases from J, with 19 bases between. CDR3 region: CASSLGGRAVLLYGYTF. CDR3 nucleotide sequence: TGCGCCAGCAGCTTGGGCGGACGAGCGGTACTTCTCTATGGCTACACCTTC. Full variable domain (remainder filled in from reference TRBV5-1 and TRBJ1-2): KAGVTQTPRYLIKTRGQQVTLSCSPISGHRSVSWYQQTPGQGLQFLFEYFSETQRNKGNFPGRFSGRQFSNSRSEMNVSTLELGDSALYLCASSLGGRAVLLYGYTFGSGTRLTVV.

The chain recombines TRBV10-3 with TRBJ2-7, with 7 bases identical to TRBD1. Germline V lookup: CDR1 ENHRY, CDR2 SYGVKD. This CDR3 is 15 amino acids long. The junction had 10 bases not matched to a gene; V was cut back by 6 bases and J by 2 bases. The CDR3 reads CAIRDRDRDTYEQYF. DNA for the CDR3: TGTGCCATCAGGGACCGGGACAGAGATACCTACGAGCAGTACTTC.

This chain links TRBV7-6 with TRBJ2-7, with TRBD2 matching over 8 bases. Germline CDR1 and CDR2: SGHVS and FNYEAQ. CDR3 length equals 14 residues. After removal of 4 bases from V and 7 bases from J, the junction contained 9 bases not matched to a gene. The CDR3 region has the DNA TGTGCCAGCAGCTCCCGGGGGGGGGTTGGAGAGCAGTACTTC. It translates to CASSSRGGVGEQYF.

V and J are TRBV10-3 and TRBJ2-1; 9 nucleotides match TRBD2. Germline CDR1 and CDR2: ENHRY and SYGVKD. This CDR3 contains 17 residues. The ends lost 0 bases at V and 2 bases at J; junction bases unmatched: 5. Here the CDR3 DNA reads TGTGCCATCAGTGAGTCGGGAAGCGGGAGGCCCTACAATGAGCAGTTCTTC. It specifies CAISESGSGRPYNEQFF.

The J gene is TRBJ2-3, the V gene TRBV7-2; D unresolved. V lost 5 bases to trimming and J lost 4 bases, with 7 bases between them. Looked up from germline, CDR1 is SGHTA and CDR2 is FQGNSA. CDR3 length equals 12 residues. The CDR3 nucleotides are TGTGCCAGCAGCCCTACCTCAGATACGCAGTATTTT. It encodes CASSPTSDTQYF.

This chain uses TRBV7-2 with TRBJ1-2; 7 bases fit TRBD1. Unmatched junction bases numbered 5, after V lost 4 bases and J lost 0 bases. The CDR3 totals 15 residues. Germline V lookup: CDR1 SGHTA, CDR2 FQGNSA. CDR3 region: CASSSTGEANYGYTF. The CDR3 bases are TGTGCCAGCAGCTCCACAGGGGAAGCTAACTATGGCTACACCTTC.

This clonotype was found a few times. The genes are TRBV29-1 and TRBJ2-1, with no clear D. CDR3 length equals 15 residues. V lost 4 bases and J 0 bases, leaving 13 bases between the germline ends. Germline V gives CDR1 SQVTM, CDR2 ANQGSEA. The CDR3 region is CSVAPLKSSYNEQFF. In DNA form, the CDR3 reads TGCAGCGTTGCCCCCCTGAAGAGCTCCTACAATGAGCAGTTCTTC.

A few counts support this clonotype. This chain joins TRBV30 and TRBJ1-5; a possible D gene is TRBD1 (6 bases). The CDR3 contains 17 residues. Trimming took 2 bases from V and 2 from J, leaving 19 bases between them. Germline V gene sequence: CDR1 GTSNPN, CDR2 SVGIG (reference sequence). CDR3 coding DNA: TGTGCCTGGAGTACAAACGGACAGACTTGGGGCAATCAGCCCCAGCATTTT. Its protein is CAWSTNGQTWGNQPQHF.

The chain joins TRBV30 to TRBJ1-1; the D gene is possibly TRBD1 (5 bases). The CDR3 totals 13 residues. In germline, CDR1 is GTSNPN, CDR2 SVGIG (reference sequence). V lost 0 bases and J 3 bases, leaving 8 bases between the germline ends. The CDR3 loop reads CAWSVRGDTEAFF. The DNA for the CDR3 is TGTGCCTGGAGTGTACGGGGGGACACTGAAGCTTTCTTT.

The chain employs TRBV6-6 and TRBJ1-2; D gene uncertain. CDR3 length: 11 amino acids. Germline-derived CDR1 and CDR2 are MNHNY and SVGAGI (reference sequence). Trimming took 6 bases from V and 8 from J, leaving 10 bases between them. The CDR3 reads CASSFDGGYTF. The CDR3 nucleotides are TGTGCCAGCAGCTTCGATGGGGGCTACACCTTC.

This clonotype was found a few times. This chain connects TRBV7-2 to TRBJ2-2, with TRBD2 matching 9 bases. V lost 4 bases, J lost 4 bases, and 7 bases stayed unmatched. Germline V lookup: CDR1 SGHTA, CDR2 FQGNSA. The CDR3 loop spans 16 amino acids. DNA of the CDR3: TGTGCCAGCAGCTACCGAGCGGGAGGTGGCACCGGGGAGCTGTTTTTT. Translated, it gives CASSYRAGGGTGELFF.

The chain recombines TRBV20-1 with TRBJ2-2; D remains ambiguous. Trimming took off 6 bases at V and 7 bases at J, with 9 bases between the two ends. This CDR3 is 11 amino acids long. Germline V gene sequence: CDR1 DFQATT, CDR2 SNEGSKA (reference sequence). For the CDR3, the DNA is TGCAGTGCGGAGAGAGTCGGGGAGCTGTTTTTT. It codes for CSAERVGELFF.

This clonotype was recorded at least ten times. CDR3 residues: CASSLTGGTSGANVLTF. The CDR3 coding sequence is TGTGCCAGCAGTTTAACAGGGGGAACTTCGGGGGCCAACGTCCTGACTTTC. V is TRBV12-3 or TRBV12-4 and J is TRBJ2-6; 8 positions match TRBD1. After removal of 2 bases from V and 4 bases from J, the junction contained 7 bases not matched to a gene. The CDR3 is made up of 17 amino acids.